This is a list of T cell receptor beta chains from one sample in a study of shared T cell receptors in the human thymus. Libraries were prepared by immunoSEQ multiplex PCR; TCRdb keeps only in-frame clonotypes and omits some of them. The profile covers roughly 68,000 clones, with nearly 95% appearing a single time and about 0.033% taken by the ten largest. The sequenced sample was thymocytes. Receptors originate from a human donor. Both conserved end residues are part of each CDR3. The D gene is left open where the match is weak. Not every row has a clone size; where given, it reads once, few, many or a size class.

TRBJ2-7,TRBV28,15,.,.,CASSPAPGRVYEQYF,TGTGCCAGCAGCCCAGCGCCGGGCCGTGTTTACGAGCAGTACTTC
TRBJ1-1,TRBV29-1,15,TRBD1,.,CSATTRGTLNTEAFF,TGCAGCGCTACGACCAGGGGGACCTTAAACACTGAAGCTTTCTTT
TRBJ1-5,TRBV4-3,15,.,once,CASSQDPDSNQPQHF,TGCGCCAGCAGCCAAGACCCAGATAGCAATCAGCCCCAGCATTTT
TRBJ2-3,TRBV10-3,14,.,once,CAIRDLTRTDTQYF,TGTGCCATCAGGGACTTGACCCGCACAGATACGCAGTATTTT
TRBJ2-3,TRBV14,17,TRBD2,.,CASSQDPSLAVTDTQYF,TGTGCCAGCAGCCAAGATCCCTCCCTAGCGGTAACAGATACGCAGTATTTT
TRBJ2-1,TRBV2,16,TRBD2,.,CASSEVLAGGPSEQFF,TGTGCCAGCAGTGAAGTCCTAGCGGGGGGGCCGAGTGAGCAGTTCTTC
TRBJ2-3,TRBV9,14,.,.,CASSVQRSTDTQYF,TGTGCCAGCAGCGTACAAAGATCCACAGATACGCAGTATTTT
TRBJ2-5,TRBV10-3,16,.,once,CAISEFSGLPGETQYF,TGTGCCATCAGTGAATTTTCGGGGCTTCCTGGGGAGACCCAGTACTTC
TRBJ2-3,TRBV25-1,18,TRBD2,.,CASSESPTSGHPVDTQYF,TGTGCCAGCAGTGAATCCCCGACTAGCGGGCACCCCGTAGATACGCAGTATTTT
TRBJ2-1,TRBV5-1,14,.,.,CASSLGAGSNEQFF,TGCGCCAGCAGCTTGGGGGCAGGGTCCAATGAGCAGTTCTTC
TRBJ2-2,TRBV29-1,13,.,.,CSVVGQGTGELFF,TGCAGCGTTGTAGGGCAGGGCACCGGGGAGCTGTTTTTT
TRBJ2-3,TRBV7-2,17,.,.,CASSASGTLKKRDTQYF,TGTGCCAGCAGCGCCTCCGGGACACTCAAGAAAAGGGATACGCAGTATTTT
TRBJ1-5,TRBV6-4,13,.,once,CASSRAANQPQHF,TGTGCCAGCAGCAGAGCCGCGAATCAGCCCCAGCATTTT
TRBJ1-2,TRBV27,14,.,.,CASSSDSTNYGYTF,TGTGCCAGCAGTTCTGACTCCACGAACTATGGCTACACCTTC
TRBJ2-1,TRBV7-3,17,.,.,CASSQYPRPLQYNEQFF,TGTGCCAGCAGCCAATACCCCCGCCCACTTCAATACAATGAGCAGTTCTTC
TRBJ2-7,TRBV27,15,.,.,CASSFRAQEYYEQYF,TGTGCCAGCAGTTTCCGCGCCCAGGAATACTACGAGCAGTACTTC
TRBJ2-6,TRBV6-1,14,.,.,CASSESTGANVLTF,TGTGCCAGCAGTGAGTCAACTGGGGCCAACGTCCTGACTTTC
TRBJ1-2,TRBV7-6,17,.,.,CASSQGVSGHPPGGYTF,TGTGCCAGCAGCCAAGGGGTCTCAGGACACCCCCCGGGGGGCTACACCTTC
TRBJ1-1,TRBV28,16,.,.,CASSFMGGARDTEAFF,TGTGCCAGCAGTTTTATGGGGGGCGCCCGGGACACTGAAGCTTTCTTT
TRBJ2-5,TRBV9,13,.,.,CASSVVGEETQYF,TGTGCCAGCAGCGTAGTTGGGGAAGAGACCCAGTACTTC
TRBJ1-1,TRBV27,17,.,once,CASSLTRSILENTEAFF,TGTGCCAGCAGTTTAACCCGGTCGATCCTCGAGAACACTGAAGCTTTCTTT
TRBJ1-4,TRBV5-4,16,TRBD1,once,CASSTNRDRVKEKLFF,TGTGCCAGCAGCACGAACCGGGACAGGGTAAAGGAAAAACTGTTTTTT
TRBJ2-1,TRBV4-1,18,TRBD1,.,CASSPTGTGTSSYNEQFF,TGCGCCAGCAGCCCTACCGGGACAGGGACGAGCTCCTACAATGAGCAGTTCTTC
TRBJ2-5,TRBV5-1,16,TRBD2,.,CASSLEAGGDQETQYF,TGCGCCAGCAGCTTGGAGGCGGGGGGCGACCAAGAGACCCAGTACTTC
TRBJ2-3,TRBV9,16,.,.,CASSARSRWGTDTQYF,TGTGCCAGCAGCGCCCGCTCCCGGTGGGGAACAGATACGCAGTATTTT
TRBJ2-3,TRBV5-1,14,TRBD1,.,CASSAQGAADTQYF,TGCGCCAGCAGCGCACAGGGGGCCGCAGATACGCAGTATTTT
TRBJ1-4,TRBV28,12,TRBD1,.,CASTQGDEKLFF,TGTGCCAGCACTCAGGGGGATGAAAAACTGTTTTTT
TRBJ1-3,TRBV5-5,18,.,once,CASSLDLVGPISGNTIYF,TGTGCCAGCAGCTTGGATCTGGTGGGCCCCATATCTGGAAACACCATATATTTT
TRBJ2-1,TRBV6-1,13,.,.,CASSEYLSYRQFF,TGTGCCAGCAGTGAATATTTGAGCTACAGGCAGTTCTTC
TRBJ1-2,TRBV5-1,16,.,once,CASSLGGLRANYGYTF,TGCGCCAGCAGCTTGGGGGGCCTGAGGGCTAACTATGGCTACACCTTC
TRBJ1-1,TRBV28,14,.,.,CASSLRGLRTEAFF,TGTGCCAGCAGTTTACGAGGATTGCGAACTGAAGCTTTCTTT